Included here is one T cell receptor (beta chain) sequence, with context. No antigen is known for it. The table came from immunoSEQ multiplex PCR; TCRdb's copy has only in-frame clones and leaves some out. The repertoire has tens of thousands of clones, 75% to 85% of them found once; the top ten carry 20% to 25%. The CDR3 is 13 amino acids. The germline CDR1 and CDR2 sequences are SGHNT and YYREEE (reference sequence). Trimming at V came to 7 bases and at J to 4 bases, leaving 6 bases not matched to a gene. This sample is drawn from a study of CD4 T cells in relation to SARS-CoV-2 and coronaviruses. Before the COVID-19 pandemic, during about 2010-2018, CD4+ T cells were taken from unexposed donors. CD4+ T cells were isolated from the cells after around eleven days of culture.

The rearrangement uses TRBV5-4 and TRBJ1-2, with 8 bases aligning to TRBD1. This sequence originates from a human donor in good health. Sequencing used CD4+ T cells from PBMCs, cultured in vitro. CDR3 protein: CASGGQDFYGYTF. The CDR3 DNA reads TGTGCCAGCGGGGGACAGGACTTCTATGGCTACACCTTC.